This paragraph covers one T cell receptor (beta chain) sequence. This entry belongs to a study of blood T cell repertoires in COVID-19. Study in general: COVID-19 samples, acute and convalescent, were from the United States, Italy and Spain. The cDNA or gDNA used as material had been derived from T cells, B-cell-depleted T cells, or PBMCs.

Germline V lookup: CDR1 KGHSH, CDR2 LQKENI. V trimming: 1 base; J trimming: 0 bases; junction bases outside the gene matches: 4. The CDR3 covers 16 residues. Under the authors' procedure: Using reference gene primer amplification, nucleated cell counts were estimated. Generated by immunoSEQ multiplex PCR, the TCRdb table keeps only in-frame clones and is missing some. V, J and clone size reflect that table, while D and trimming were determined from the DNA. The table has tens of thousands of clones, 87% seen once. Sequencing was carried out using peripheral blood. The sequence came from a human donor in a cohort sampled during active COVID-19. The chain joins TRBV18 to TRBJ2-3; 7 bases fit TRBD2. CDR3 amino acids: CASSPQLAASTDTQYF. In nucleotides, the CDR3 is TGTGCCAGCTCACCACAGCTAGCGGCGAGCACAGATACGCAGTATTTT.